The sequence of this TCR beta chain was determined in a study of T cells in Graves' hyperthyroidism and ophthalmopathy. Ten or more counts support this clonotype. Its specificity is not known. Patients with ophthalmopathy all had a Clinical Activity Score of at least 3, a NOSPECS grade of at least 4 and duration under 3 months. Using RNA transcripts as the source, TCR beta CDR3 regions were amplified. Primed by the HTBI set, a first-round RT-PCR was run on the TCR CDR3. TCRdb re-called the multiplex PCR reads with MiXCR, one entry per CDR3 protein. The table lists over 400,000 distinct CDR3 sequences, roughly 22% of them singletons. Study-level results: Progression to ophthalmopathy was predicted a median of roughly 6.5 months early.

The specimen was blood. The origin of this receptor is a woman aged 65 to 85 with Graves' ophthalmopathy.

The CDR3 here is CASSSEQRSTDTQYF. The CDR3 nucleotides are TGTGCCAGCAGTTCCGAACAACGAAGTACAGATACGCAGTATTTT. The genes are TRBV28 and TRBJ2-3; D is unclear. Trimming removed 4 bases from V and 3 bases from J, with 14 bases in between. The CDR3 loop spans 15 amino acids. Germline CDR1 MDHEN, CDR2 SYDVKM.